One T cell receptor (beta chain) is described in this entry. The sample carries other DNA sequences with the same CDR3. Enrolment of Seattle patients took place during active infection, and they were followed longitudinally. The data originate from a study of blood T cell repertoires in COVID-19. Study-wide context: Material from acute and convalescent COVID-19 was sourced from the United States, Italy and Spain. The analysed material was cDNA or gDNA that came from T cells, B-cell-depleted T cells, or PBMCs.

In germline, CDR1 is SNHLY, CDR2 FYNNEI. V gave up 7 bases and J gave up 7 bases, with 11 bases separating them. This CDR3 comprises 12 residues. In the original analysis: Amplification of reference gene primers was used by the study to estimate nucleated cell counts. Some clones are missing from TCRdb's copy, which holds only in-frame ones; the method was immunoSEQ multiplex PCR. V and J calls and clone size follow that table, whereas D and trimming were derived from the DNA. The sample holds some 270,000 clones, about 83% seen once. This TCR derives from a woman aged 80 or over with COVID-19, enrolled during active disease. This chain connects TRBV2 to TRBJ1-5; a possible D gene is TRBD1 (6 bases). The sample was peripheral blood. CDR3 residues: CASTGGSQPQHF. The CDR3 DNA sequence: TGTGCCAGCACGGGGGGCAGCCAGCCCCAGCATTTT.